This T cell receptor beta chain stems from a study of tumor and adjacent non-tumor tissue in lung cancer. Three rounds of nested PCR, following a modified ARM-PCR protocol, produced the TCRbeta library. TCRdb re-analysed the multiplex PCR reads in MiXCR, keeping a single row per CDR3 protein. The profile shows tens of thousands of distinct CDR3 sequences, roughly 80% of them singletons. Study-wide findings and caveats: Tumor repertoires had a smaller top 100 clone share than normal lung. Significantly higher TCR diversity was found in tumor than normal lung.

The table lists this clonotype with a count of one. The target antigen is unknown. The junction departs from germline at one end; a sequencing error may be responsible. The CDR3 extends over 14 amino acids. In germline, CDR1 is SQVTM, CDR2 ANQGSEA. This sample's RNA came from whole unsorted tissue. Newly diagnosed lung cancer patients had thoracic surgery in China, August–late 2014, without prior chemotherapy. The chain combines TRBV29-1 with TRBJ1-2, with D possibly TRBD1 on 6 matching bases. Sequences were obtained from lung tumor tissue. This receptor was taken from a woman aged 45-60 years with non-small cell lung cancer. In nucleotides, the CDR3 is TGCAGCCTTGAACGGGGGGCTACTAGCTATGGCTTCACCTTC. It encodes CSLERGATSYGFTF.